This T cell receptor (beta chain) is drawn from a study of blood T cell repertoires in COVID-19. Trimming removed 0 bases from V and 8 bases from J, with 8 bases in between. Germline V gene lookup returns CDR1 SGHNT and CDR2 YYREEE (reference sequence). The CDR3 length is 12 residues. Per the original methods: Nucleated cell number was recorded as an estimate derived from reference gene primer amplification. Data came from immunoSEQ multiplex PCR; TCRdb stores just in-frame clones and leaves some out. That table gives V, J and clone size, and the DNA gave D and trimming. The repertoire has around 130,000 clones, 84% of them found once; the top ten carry more than 1.4%.

This chain connects TRBV5-4 to TRBJ1-2, with D possibly being TRBD1 (6 bases). Sequencing was done on a sample of peripheral blood. This TCR was recovered from a man aged 60 to 75 with acute or convalescent COVID-19. For the CDR3, the DNA is TGTGCCAGCAGCTTGGGGGGGCCGGGCTACACCTTC. It specifies CASSLGGPGYTF.